The 19 T cell receptor beta chains below all came from one sample that was sequenced in a study of T cell repertoires in cytomegalovirus infection. Using its own MiXCR run on the reads, TCRdb lists one record per CDR3 protein. This table has approximately 730,000 distinct CDR3 sequences, 29% appearing once. Their target antigens are unknown. The sequencing used cultured CD8+ T cells from PBMCs, collected from culture after CMV antigen stimulation. The origin of the receptors is a human donor in good health (CMV status not recorded). Some clones in this sample may be carry-over from other donors' samples.

This chain uses TRBV7-6 with TRBJ1-2; D gene uncertain. CDR1 and CDR2 (germline): SGHVS, FNYEAQ. The CDR3 is 15 amino acids. V was trimmed by 3 bases and J by 0 bases, leaving 11 bases between them. The CDR3 coding sequence is TGTGCCAGCAGCTTGTGGGCAGGAGCTAACTATGGCTACACCTTC. Amino acid sequence: CASSLWAGANYGYTF.

CDR3 DNA: TGTGCCAGCAGCAAAGGGGGCCGTTATCCCGGGGAGCTGTTTTTT. Its protein product is CASSKGGRYPGELFF. This chain uses TRBV5-8 with TRBJ2-2, with 7 bases identical to TRBD1. V was pared by 4 bases and J by 6 bases, with 9 bases of the junction left unmatched. In germline, CDR1 is SGHTS, CDR2 YDEGEE. The CDR3 runs to 15 residues.

This chain uses TRBV15 with TRBJ2-1; 8 nucleotides match TRBD1. V shed 5 bases, J shed 0 bases, and the junction held 9 bases outside the gene matches. The germline V gene encodes CDR1 LNHNV and CDR2 YYDKDF (reference sequence). CDR3 size: 17 residues. The chain's CDR3 is CATSSTGARSSYNEQFF. The DNA for the CDR3 is TGTGCCACCAGCTCGACAGGGGCCCGGAGCTCCTACAATGAGCAGTTCTTC.

V is TRBV12-3 or TRBV12-4 and J is TRBJ2-7; unclear D gene. The V and J ends lost 4 bases and 0 bases respectively, with 10 bases between them. The CDR3 is made up of 14 amino acids. The CDR3 DNA follows: TGTGCCAGCAGTTCGCATGGGCTCTCCTACGAGCAGTACTTC. Residues: CASSSHGLSYEQYF.

Worth noting for this clonotype: Given a much more abundant clone one base away, this may be a read error. The CDR3 loop reads CASSPQARQETDTQYF. CDR3 DNA: TGTGCCAGCAGCCCTCAAGCGAGACAGGAGACAGATACGCAGTATTTT. This sequence joins TRBV7-9 and TRBJ2-3; the D gene is possibly TRBD1 (6 bases). This CDR3 has 16 residues. CDR1 is SEHNR and CDR2 is FQNEAQ in the germline V gene (reference sequence). The ends were cut back, 5 bases at V and 3 bases at J, with 18 bases in the middle.

This chain joins TRBV4-1 and TRBJ2-1; D is tentatively TRBD1 or TRBD2 (6 bases each). This CDR3 is 15 amino acids long. Trimming stripped 2 bases from V and 4 bases from J, with 12 bases between. Germline CDR1 reads MGHRA; CDR2 reads YSYEKL. CDR3 sequence reads: CASSQIGGPYNEQFF. Written as DNA, the CDR3 is TGCGCCAGCAGCCAAATAGGGGGGCCGTACAATGAGCAGTTCTTC.

V and J are TRBV7-6 and TRBJ1-4; D is uncertain. Germline values: CDR1 SGHVS, CDR2 FNYEAQ. The CDR3 is 14 amino acids. The V end was cut by 1 base, the J end by 4 bases, with 7 bases between. CDR3 region: CASSLEQFNEKLFF. The CDR3 DNA is TGTGCCAGCAGCTTAGAACAGTTTAATGAAAAACTGTTTTTT.

A remark on this clonotype: Germline and junction disagree at one end, which may indicate a read error. The genes are TRBV27 and TRBJ2-3, with D perhaps matching TRBD2 (5 bases). The CDR3 is 10 amino acids. From germline, CDR1 is MNHEY and CDR2 SMNVEV (reference sequence). DNA of the CDR3: TGTGTCAGCACCCGGGAAGCGCAGTATTTT. It specifies CVSTREAQYF.

This clonotype came up a few times. The chain links TRBV20-1 to TRBJ1-1; D might be TRBD1 (5 bases). Germline-derived CDR1 and CDR2 are DFQATT and SNEGSKA (reference sequence). With 2 bases removed from V and 5 bases from J, the gap between germline ends came to 18 bases. This CDR3 region has 15 residues. CDR3 region: CSARPIDSPGTEAFF. CDR3 bases: TGCAGTGCTAGACCAATAGACAGTCCGGGGACTGAAGCTTTCTTT.

The sample holds a few counts of this clonotype. The rearrangement uses TRBV19 and TRBJ2-1; D tentatively fits TRBD1 or TRBD2 (5 bases each). The ends were cut back, 3 bases at V and 0 bases at J, with 9 bases in the middle. The CDR3 runs 15 residues. The germline V gene has CDR1 LNHDA and CDR2 SQIVND (reference sequence). The CDR3 DNA reads TGTGCCAGTAGTATCTCAGGGAGCTCCTACAATGAGCAGTTCTTC. It codes for CASSISGSSYNEQFF.

The J gene is TRBJ1-2, the V gene TRBV19; D is ambiguous. Trimming pared 3 bases from V and 4 bases from J, leaving 27 bases between. CDR1 and CDR2 from the germline V gene are LNHDA and SQIVND (reference sequence). This CDR3 has 19 residues. In DNA form, the CDR3 reads TGTGCCAGTAGTATCGTAGTAGATAAGGGAATGAGGTTCGGCTATGGCTACACCTTC. This sequence encodes CASSIVVDKGMRFGYGYTF.

The chain links TRBV7-3 to TRBJ2-2, with D maybe TRBD1 (5 bases). The CDR3 totals 16 residues. Germline V gene data show CDR1 as SGHTA and CDR2 as FQGTGA. Trimming took off 5 bases at V and 6 bases at J, with 19 bases between the two ends. The CDR3 here is CASSIDSYSFAGELFF. The CDR3 nucleotides read TGTGCCAGCAGCATCGACAGCTATAGCTTCGCCGGGGAGCTGTTTTTT.

This clonotype occurred many times. The gene calls are TRBV7-2 and TRBJ2-3; TRBD1 agrees at 7 bases. Germline loops: CDR1 SGHTA, CDR2 FQGNSA. V lost 4 bases and J lost 3; bases outside the gene matches: 7. The CDR3 is made up of 15 amino acids. CDR3 nucleotide sequence: TGTGCCAGCAGCTCGAGGGGGCTGGGAACAGATACGCAGTATTTT. Translated: CASSSRGLGTDTQYF.

This clonotype occurred many times. The chain employs TRBV7-9 and TRBJ2-1; 9 bases line up with TRBD1. Trimming removed 7 bases from V and 1 base from J; junction bases left unmatched: 14. Germline V gene sequence: CDR1 SEHNR, CDR2 FQNEAQ (reference sequence). The CDR3 has 18 amino acids. CDR3 protein: CASMAPGQGPPSYNEQFF. The CDR3 DNA sequence: TGTGCCAGCATGGCCCCGGGACAGGGCCCTCCTTCCTACAATGAGCAGTTCTTC.

V gene TRBV12-5 combines with J gene TRBJ2-1; D is ambiguous. The ends were cut back, 5 bases at V and 0 bases at J, with 8 bases in the middle. This CDR3 has 14 amino acids. Looked up from germline, CDR1 is LGHNT and CDR2 is FRNRAP. CDR3 nucleotides: TGTGCTAGTGGTCCCCCCAGCTCCTACAATGAGCAGTTCTTC. This codes for CASGPPSSYNEQFF. Supplemented by reference TRBV12-5 and TRBJ2-1, the full variable domain reads DARVTQTPRHKVTEMGQEVTMRCQPILGHNTVFWYRQTMMQGLELLAYFRNRAPLDDSGMPKDRFSAEMPDATLATLKIQPSEPRDSAVYFCASGPPSSYNEQFFGPGTRLTVL.

This chain connects TRBV7-9 to TRBJ2-4; weak D call: TRBD1 (5 bases). Trimming shortened V by 7 bases and J by 6 bases, and 7 bases separated the two germline ends. Germline V gives CDR1 SEHNR, CDR2 FQNEAQ (reference sequence). The CDR3 consists of 11 residues. The CDR3 region has the DNA TGTGCCAGCACCGACAGAAACATTCAGTACTTC. Encoded protein: CASTDRNIQYF.

This clonotype was picked up a small number of times. V is TRBV7-9 and J is TRBJ1-2, with D possibly TRBD1 on 5 matching bases. Germline-derived CDR1 and CDR2 are SEHNR and FQNEAQ (reference sequence). Trimming removed 6 bases at V and 3 bases at J, with 8 bases between. There are 12 residues in the CDR3. CDR3 protein: CASRGHDYGYTF. CDR3 bases: TGTGCCAGCAGAGGACACGACTATGGCTACACCTTC. Together with reference TRBV7-9 and TRBJ1-2, the CDR3 gives the full variable domain: DTGVSQNPRHKITKRGQNVTFRCDPISEHNRLYWYRQTLGQGPEFLTYFQNEAQLEKSRLLSDRFSAERPKGSFSTLEIQRTEQGDSAMYLCASRGHDYGYTFGSGTRLTVV.

V and J are TRBV27 and TRBJ2-7; no clear D. Germline CDR1 and CDR2: MNHEY and SMNVEV (reference sequence). Trimming took 3 bases from V and 3 from J, leaving 9 bases between them. CDR3 length equals 13 residues. For the CDR3, the DNA is TGTGCCAGCAGTTTCAACGGGTACTACGAGCAGTACTTC. Residues: CASSFNGYYEQYF.

V usage is TRBV3-1 and J usage is TRBJ2-2; 10 bases fit TRBD2. There are 17 residues in the CDR3. Trimming took 5 bases from V and 4 from J; bases not matched to a gene: 10. CDR1 is LGHDT and CDR2 is YNNKEL in the germline V gene (reference sequence). CDR3 sequence: CASSSTGTSAVTGELFF. As DNA, the CDR3 is TGTGCCAGCAGCTCCACCGGGACTAGCGCCGTCACCGGGGAGCTGTTTTTT. The variable domain in full, with the rest retrieved from reference TRBV3-1 and TRBJ2-2, is DTAVSQTPKYLVTQMGNDKSIKCEQNLGHDTMYWYKQDSKKFLKIMFSYNNKELIINETVPNRFSPKSPDKAHLNLHINSLELGDSAVYFCASSSTGTSAVTGELFFGEGSRLTVL.